One and the same sample provided the 8 T cell receptor beta chains below, sequenced in a study of T cell responses to AZD1222 COVID-19 vaccine. The repertoire was sequenced with immunoSEQ multiplex PCR; TCRdb's copy has only in-frame clones and lacks some. The sample consists of 130,000 to 150,000 clones, 90% to 95% of them appearing once. The sample was peripheral blood, taken on day 0 of AZD1222 vaccination. The receptors derive from an adult in good health.

This clone showed up just once. The chain has TRBV9 and TRBJ2-2; 8 bases align to TRBD2. The CDR3 totals 13 residues. The germline gives CDR1 SGDLS, CDR2 YYNGEE. The ends lost 10 bases at V and 4 bases at J; junction bases unmatched: 6. The CDR3 sequence is CASRGGSTGELFF. For the CDR3, the DNA is TGTGCCTCCCGGGGGGGGTCCACCGGGGAGCTGTTTTTT.

This clone showed up just once. CDR3 bases: TGTGCCAGCAGTATCGGGCCCCGAAAGGGTGAGACCCAGTACTTC. This translates into CASSIGPRKGETQYF. This chain uses TRBV28 with TRBJ2-5; D is ambiguous. The ends were cut back, 5 bases at V and 5 bases at J, with 18 bases in the middle. CDR1 and CDR2 from the germline V gene are MDHEN and SYDVKM. This CDR3 region has 15 residues.

J is TRBJ1-2 and V is TRBV19, with D maybe TRBD1 (5 bases). CDR3 length: 13 amino acids. V gave up 3 bases and J gave up 2 bases, with 7 bases separating them. Germline CDR1 and CDR2: LNHDA and SQIVND (reference sequence). The CDR3 reads CASSIRQNYGYTF. CDR3 in DNA: TGTGCCAGTAGTATTAGACAGAACTATGGCTACACCTTC.

Comments on this clone: This CDR3 is also generated by other DNA sequences in the sample. The rearrangement joins TRBV18 to TRBJ1-2, with TRBD1 matching 11 bases. Germline V gene data show CDR1 as KGHSH and CDR2 as LQKENI. V was pared by 2 bases and J by 8 bases, with 1 base of the junction left unmatched. The CDR3 covers 13 residues. CDR3 residues: CASSPRDRGGYTF. CDR3 sequence (DNA): TGTGCCAGCTCACCAAGGGACAGGGGGGGCTACACCTTC.

In the case of this clone: Likely a read error: the CDR3 ends without its conserved phenylalanine or tryptophan. The limits of the CDR3 on the DNA are not certain, so only TCRdb's listed CDR3 is given. The chain employs TRBV14 and TRBJ2-7. The length of the CDR3 is 14 amino acids, counting both ends. The germline V gene has CDR1 SGHDN and CDR2 FVKESK. The CDR3 reads CASSQDPVLVRQFI.

This clone turned up a few times. The V and J genes are TRBV7-9 and TRBJ1-2; D not certain. This CDR3 is built from 12 residues. V lost 0 bases to trimming and J lost 10 bases, with 9 bases between them. The germline V gene encodes CDR1 SEHNR and CDR2 FQNEAQ (reference sequence). The CDR3 DNA is TGTGCCAGCAGCTTAGCCCCGGAACTCTACACCTTC. Encoded protein: CASSLAPELYTF.

This clone was detected only once. The rearrangement joins TRBV7-9 to TRBJ2-7; 16 nucleotides agree with TRBD2. The CDR3 totals 19 residues. J lost 3 bases, V lost 2 bases, and 10 bases had no gene match. The germline V gene encodes CDR1 SEHNR and CDR2 FQNEAQ (reference sequence). The CDR3 here is CASSLRPGLAGGPGYEQYF. In nucleotides, the CDR3 is TGTGCCAGCAGCTTACGGCCGGGACTAGCGGGGGGGCCGGGCTACGAGCAGTACTTC.

The chain is built from TRBV18 and TRBJ1-3, with D uncertain. The V gene lost 3 bases and the J gene lost 2 bases, with 11 bases spanning the gap. The germline CDR1 and CDR2 sequences are KGHSH and LQKENI. The CDR3 covers 15 residues. In DNA, the CDR3 is TGTGCCAGCTCACCCACCCAAGGAACTGGAAACACCATATATTTT. It codes for CASSPTQGTGNTIYF. Drawing the rest from reference TRBV18 and TRBJ1-3, the complete variable domain is NAGVMQNPRHLVRRRGQEARLRCSPMKGHSHVYWYRQLPEEGLKFMVYLQKENIIDESGMPKERFSAEFPKEGPSILRIQQVVRGDSAAYFCASSPTQGTGNTIYFGEGSWLTVV.